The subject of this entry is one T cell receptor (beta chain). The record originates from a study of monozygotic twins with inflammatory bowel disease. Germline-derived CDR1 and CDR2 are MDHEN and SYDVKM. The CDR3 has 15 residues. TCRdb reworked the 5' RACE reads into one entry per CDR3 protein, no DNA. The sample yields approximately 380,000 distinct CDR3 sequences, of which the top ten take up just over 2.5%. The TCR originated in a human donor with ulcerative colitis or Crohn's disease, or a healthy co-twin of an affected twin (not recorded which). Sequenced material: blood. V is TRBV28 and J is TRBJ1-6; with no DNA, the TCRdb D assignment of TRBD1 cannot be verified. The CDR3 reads CASSRGGTYNSPLHF.